The rows below give T cell receptor beta chains drawn from one sample of a study of T cells in Graves' hyperthyroidism and ophthalmopathy. TCRdb recomputed calls from the multiplex PCR reads with MiXCR, one row per CDR3 protein. The sample has around 540,000 distinct CDR3 sequences, under 60% seen once. Sequencing was carried out using peripheral blood or thyroid tissue (not recorded which). All receptors come from a young woman with Graves' hyperthyroidism. Each CDR3 is given with its conserved first and last residue. The order of the fields is clone size, D gene, J gene, V gene, CDR3 protein, CDR3 DNA. A D gene is named only where the DNA matches it firmly. A clone size is listed for some rows: how often the clone was seen (once, few, many), or a class if it is expanded.

abundance: NA; d_gene: NA; j_gene: TRBJ1-5; v_gene: TRBV2; CDR3aa: CASRGTPGGNQPQHF; CDR3nt: TGTGCCAGCAGGGGGACACCTGGAGGCAATCAGCCCCAGCATTTT
abundance: many; d_gene: NA; j_gene: TRBJ1-5; v_gene: TRBV19; CDR3aa: CASSIVGVGNQPQHF; CDR3nt: TGTGCCAGTAGTATTGTTGGGGTGGGCAATCAGCCCCAGCATTTT
abundance: NA; d_gene: TRBD1; j_gene: TRBJ1-2; v_gene: TRBV25-1; CDR3aa: CASSHGTGDYGYTF; CDR3nt: TGTGCCAGCAGCCACGGGACAGGGGACTATGGCTACACCTTC
abundance: NA; d_gene: NA; j_gene: TRBJ1-1; v_gene: TRBV29-1; CDR3aa: CSVWSGRNTEAFF; CDR3nt: TGCAGCGTTTGGAGTGGGAGGAACACTGAAGCTTTCTTT
abundance: NA; d_gene: TRBD1; j_gene: TRBJ1-2; v_gene: TRBV25-1; CDR3aa: CASSSTPGTGFYGYTF; CDR3nt: TGTGCCAGTAGTTCAACCCCCGGGACAGGGTTCTATGGCTACACCTTC
abundance: NA; d_gene: NA; j_gene: TRBJ1-2; v_gene: TRBV11-2; CDR3aa: CASSYSWTYDGYTF; CDR3nt: TGTGCCAGCAGTTACTCCTGGACATACGATGGCTACACCTTC
abundance: few; d_gene: NA; j_gene: TRBJ1-1; v_gene: TRBV5-1; CDR3aa: CASSSEAGGNTEAFF; CDR3nt: TGCGCCAGCAGCTCTGAGGCGGGGGGGAACACTGAAGCTTTCTTT
abundance: few; d_gene: NA; j_gene: TRBJ1-1; v_gene: TRBV6-4; CDR3aa: CASSPLGAEAFF; CDR3nt: TGTGCCAGCAGTCCCCTAGGGGCTGAAGCTTTCTTT
abundance: NA; d_gene: TRBD1; j_gene: TRBJ1-4; v_gene: TRBV4-1; CDR3aa: CASSQDPGGDEKLFF; CDR3nt: TGCGCCAGCAGCCAAGATCCAGGGGGCGATGAAAAACTGTTTTTT
abundance: NA; d_gene: TRBD1; j_gene: TRBJ1-5; v_gene: TRBV7-2; CDR3aa: CASSPGQGASNQPQHF; CDR3nt: TGCGCCAGCAGTCCTGGACAGGGGGCAAGCAATCAGCCCCAGCATTTT
abundance: many; d_gene: NA; j_gene: TRBJ1-1; v_gene: TRBV24-1; CDR3aa: CATLLRVPQSNTEAFF; CDR3nt: TGTGCCACCCTCCTGAGGGTTCCGCAGTCGAACACTGAAGCTTTCTTT
abundance: NA; d_gene: TRBD2; j_gene: TRBJ2-2; v_gene: TRBV12-3/TRBV12-4; CDR3aa: CASRRTSGRSDTGELFF; CDR3nt: TGTGCCAGCAGGCGGACTAGCGGGAGGTCGGACACCGGGGAGCTGTTTTTT
abundance: few; d_gene: NA; j_gene: TRBJ1-4; v_gene: TRBV6-5; CDR3aa: CASSYGSHNEKLFF; CDR3nt: TGTGCCAGCAGTTACGGGTCCCATAATGAAAAACTGTTTTTT
abundance: few; d_gene: NA; j_gene: TRBJ2-5; v_gene: TRBV2; CDR3aa: CASSRPPGETQYF; CDR3nt: TGTGCCAGCAGTCGTCCCCCGGGGGAGACCCAGTACTTC
abundance: many; d_gene: NA; j_gene: TRBJ1-1; v_gene: TRBV11-2; CDR3aa: CASALQTEAFF; CDR3nt: TGTGCCAGCGCGCTTCAAACTGAAGCTTTCTTT
abundance: many; d_gene: NA; j_gene: TRBJ2-7; v_gene: TRBV24-1; CDR3aa: CATSDQGRGQYF; CDR3nt: TGTGCCACCAGTGACCAGGGACGTGGGCAGTACTTC
abundance: NA; d_gene: NA; j_gene: TRBJ2-7; v_gene: TRBV10-3; CDR3aa: CAISDRGRGDEQYF; CDR3nt: TGTGCCATCAGTGACAGGGGCCGAGGTGACGAGCAGTACTTC
abundance: NA; d_gene: TRBD1; j_gene: TRBJ2-7; v_gene: TRBV20-1; CDR3aa: CSAIVGQGYEQYF; CDR3nt: TGCAGTGCTATCGTTGGACAGGGGTACGAGCAGTACTTC
abundance: few; d_gene: NA; j_gene: TRBJ1-1; v_gene: TRBV7-2; CDR3aa: CASRTRGGGRNTEAFF; CDR3nt: TGTGCCAGCCGGACACGCGGAGGGGGGCGGAACACTGAAGCTTTCTTT
abundance: few; d_gene: NA; j_gene: TRBJ1-1; v_gene: TRBV7-9; CDR3aa: CASSPRNAAEAFF; CDR3nt: TGTGCCAGCAGTCCCCGCAACGCGGCTGAAGCTTTCTTT
abundance: NA; d_gene: TRBD1; j_gene: TRBJ2-5; v_gene: TRBV4-3; CDR3aa: CASSQDGDRVDKETQYF; CDR3nt: TGCGCCAGCAGCCAAGATGGGGACAGGGTTGACAAAGAGACCCAGTACTTC
abundance: NA; d_gene: NA; j_gene: TRBJ1-1; v_gene: TRBV7-2; CDR3aa: CTSRPGGSNTEAFF; CDR3nt: TGTACCAGCAGACCGGGGGGGTCGAACACTGAAGCTTTCTTT
abundance: NA; d_gene: TRBD2; j_gene: TRBJ2-6; v_gene: TRBV19; CDR3aa: CASSIGEGAGVFSGANVLTF; CDR3nt: TGTGCCAGTAGTATAGGTGAAGGCGCGGGAGTGTTCTCTGGGGCCAACGTCCTGACTTTC
abundance: few; d_gene: TRBD1; j_gene: TRBJ1-2; v_gene: TRBV29-1; CDR3aa: CSVEPGRQGARYGYTF; CDR3nt: TGCAGCGTTGAACCCGGGAGACAGGGGGCCCGCTATGGCTACACCTTC
abundance: many; d_gene: TRBD1; j_gene: TRBJ1-5; v_gene: TRBV15; CDR3aa: CATSIWDRGYQPQHF; CDR3nt: TGTGCCACCAGCATATGGGACAGGGGATATCAGCCCCAGCATTTT
abundance: many; d_gene: TRBD1; j_gene: TRBJ1-6; v_gene: TRBV2; CDR3aa: CASSGQGVGSPLHF; CDR3nt: TGTGCCAGCAGTGGACAGGGGGTTGGTTCACCCCTCCACTTT
abundance: few; d_gene: NA; j_gene: TRBJ1-2; v_gene: TRBV6-6; CDR3aa: CASRPDHNYGYTF; CDR3nt: TGTGCCAGCCGACCCGACCATAACTATGGCTACACCTTC
abundance: NA; d_gene: TRBD1; j_gene: TRBJ1-5; v_gene: TRBV2; CDR3aa: CASSLRQGGDQPQHF; CDR3nt: TGTGCCAGCAGTTTAAGACAGGGGGGGGATCAGCCCCAGCATTTT
abundance: NA; d_gene: NA; j_gene: TRBJ1-1; v_gene: TRBV5-1; CDR3aa: CASSLVRARRPEAFF; CDR3nt: TGCGCCAGCAGCTTGGTCAGGGCTAGGCGCCCTGAAGCTTTCTTT
abundance: few; d_gene: NA; j_gene: TRBJ2-7; v_gene: TRBV5-1; CDR3aa: CASSLVTDEQYF; CDR3nt: TGCGCCAGCAGCTTGGTAACAGACGAGCAGTACTTC
abundance: NA; d_gene: NA; j_gene: TRBJ2-2; v_gene: TRBV10-3; CDR3aa: CAISDNGKVTGELFF; CDR3nt: TGTGCCATCAGTGATAACGGGAAGGTCACCGGGGAGCTGTTTTTT
abundance: many; d_gene: NA; j_gene: TRBJ1-6; v_gene: TRBV20-1; CDR3aa: CSASDGPTLHF; CDR3nt: TGCAGTGCTAGTGACGGTCCGACCCTCCACTTT
abundance: NA; d_gene: NA; j_gene: TRBJ2-5; v_gene: TRBV10-3; CDR3aa: CAISAGSGETQYF; CDR3nt: TGTGCCATCAGTGCCGGGAGTGGAGAGACCCAGTACTTC
abundance: few; d_gene: NA; j_gene: TRBJ2-2; v_gene: TRBV20-1; CDR3aa: CSATRQASTGELFF; CDR3nt: TGCAGTGCTACCCGCCAGGCGTCCACCGGGGAGCTGTTTTTT
abundance: NA; d_gene: TRBD1; j_gene: TRBJ1-1; v_gene: TRBV19; CDR3aa: CASSRGGQGADTEAFF; CDR3nt: TGTGCCAGTAGTAGGGGGGGACAGGGGGCGGACACTGAAGCTTTCTTT
abundance: NA; d_gene: NA; j_gene: TRBJ2-3; v_gene: TRBV2; CDR3aa: CASRSRQNTDTQYF; CDR3nt: TGTGCCAGCAGATCAAGACAGAACACAGATACGCAGTATTTT
abundance: NA; d_gene: NA; j_gene: TRBJ1-1; v_gene: TRBV29-1; CDR3aa: CSVAMPGYHEAFF; CDR3nt: TGCAGCGTCGCGATGCCAGGGTACCATGAAGCTTTCTTT
abundance: many; d_gene: NA; j_gene: TRBJ2-7; v_gene: TRBV2; CDR3aa: CASSDLVPEQYF; CDR3nt: TGTGCCAGCAGTGATCTGGTACCCGAGCAGTACTTC
abundance: NA; d_gene: TRBD1; j_gene: TRBJ2-5; v_gene: TRBV2; CDR3aa: CASRPRTGGQETQYF; CDR3nt: TGTGCCAGCAGACCCCGGACAGGGGGGCAAGAGACCCAGTACTTC
abundance: few; d_gene: TRBD1; j_gene: TRBJ1-1; v_gene: TRBV7-9; CDR3aa: CASSHPGGKGTEAFF; CDR3nt: TGTGCCAGCAGCCACCCAGGGGGCAAGGGCACTGAAGCTTTCTTT